The 22 T cell receptor beta chains below were found in one sample sequenced in a study of cytomegalovirus exposure and HLA in healthy donors. PCR employed 60 Vbeta and 13 Jbeta primers. Clones were read by immunoSEQ multiplex PCR, and TCRdb kept only the in-frame ones, dropping some. The repertoire has some 160,000 clones, roughly four fifths of them found once; the top ten carry just over 3%. The sample consisted of PBMCs. These receptors were obtained from a woman aged 40 to 55 in good health and CMV-seronegative.

The rearrangement joins TRBV5-1 to TRBJ2-3; weak D call: TRBD1 (5 bases). The CDR3 length is 15 residues. V was cut by 4 bases and J by 1 base, with 13 bases left in between. The germline gives CDR1 SGHRS, CDR2 YFSETQ. The CDR3 region has the DNA TGCGCCAGCAGCGTGACAGTCTGGGGCACAGATACGCAGTATTTT. This encodes CASSVTVWGTDTQYF. Filled out from reference TRBV5-1 and TRBJ2-3, the complete variable domain reads KAGVTQTPRYLIKTRGQQVTLSCSPISGHRSVSWYQQTPGQGLQFLFEYFSETQRNKGNFPGRFSGRQFSNSRSEMNVSTLELGDSALYLCASSVTVWGTDTQYFGPGTRLTVL.

This chain links TRBV9 with TRBJ2-1, with 9 bases identical to TRBD1. The CDR3 sequence is 17 residues long. Germline V gene data show CDR1 as SGDLS and CDR2 as YYNGEE. Losses at the gene ends were 0 bases for V and 7 bases for J; bases not matched to a gene: 11. The CDR3 region is CASSVVFWGQGNNEQFF. CDR3 coding DNA: TGTGCCAGCAGCGTAGTGTTCTGGGGACAGGGAAATAATGAGCAGTTCTTC. The variable domain in full, with the rest retrieved from reference TRBV9 and TRBJ2-1, is DSGVTQTPKHLITATGQRVTLRCSPRSGDLSVYWYQQSLDQGLQFLIQYYNGEERAKGNILERFSAQQFPDLHSELNLSSLELGDSALYFCASSVVFWGQGNNEQFFGPGTRLTVL.

In DNA, the CDR3 is TGTGCCAGCAGCGTTGGAGACAGGGATTCACCCCTCCACTTT. This codes for CASSVGDRDSPLHF. The genes are TRBV9 and TRBJ1-6; 7 bases line up with TRBD1. Germline CDR1 reads SGDLS; CDR2 reads YYNGEE. CDR3 length: 14 residues. V dropped 2 bases and J dropped 8; count of bases not matched to a gene: 4.

This sequence joins TRBV28 and TRBJ1-5; D remains ambiguous. CDR3 length equals 15 residues. Between the trimmed V and J ends, which lost 2 bases and 3 bases, there was a span of 11 bases. CDR1 and CDR2 from the germline V gene are MDHEN and SYDVKM. This CDR3 reads CASSLPPLFNQPQHF. CDR3 sequence (DNA): TGTGCCAGCAGTTTACCCCCTCTGTTCAATCAGCCCCAGCATTTT.

This chain joins TRBV4-2 and TRBJ1-1; D call uncertain. CDR3 length: 19 residues. Trimming removed 1 base at V and 1 base at J, with 22 bases between. The germline gives CDR1 LGHNA, CDR2 YNFKEQ. The CDR3 loop is CASSQAPGSLPKANTEAFF. The CDR3 DNA follows: TGTGCCAGCAGCCAAGCCCCAGGCAGCCTACCTAAGGCGAACACTGAAGCTTTCTTT.

This clone has a handful of counts. The chain joins TRBV4-2 to TRBJ1-2; the match to TRBD1 covers 8 bases. V shed 4 bases and J 6 bases; nucleotides not matched to a gene: 13. The CDR3 consists of 16 residues. Germline assignment: CDR1 LGHNA and CDR2 YNFKEQ. CDR3 DNA: TGTGCCAGCAGCCCCACTAAACAGGGGGAGGCGGATGGCTACACCTTC. This gives the protein CASSPTKQGEADGYTF.

In DNA, the CDR3 is TGCAGTGGCGGGACAGTGGATACGCAGTATTTT. Amino acids: CSGGTVDTQYF. This sequence joins TRBV20-1 and TRBJ2-3; TRBD1 is a possible D gene (7 bases). Germline V lookup: CDR1 DFQATT, CDR2 SNEGSKA (reference sequence). The CDR3 runs 11 residues. With 7 bases removed from V and 6 bases from J, the gap between germline ends came to 11 bases.

The chain employs TRBV5-4 and TRBJ2-1; perhaps TRBD1 as D (5 bases). In germline, CDR1 is SGHNT, CDR2 YYREEE (reference sequence). The CDR3 totals 13 residues. V lost 0 bases and J lost 7, with 8 bases in between. CDR3 region: CASSLAKGNEQFF. The CDR3 nucleotides read TGTGCCAGCAGCTTGGCCAAGGGGAATGAGCAGTTCTTC.

Comment on this clone: One end of the junction fails to match germline, which may point to a read error. This chain connects TRBV7-9 to TRBJ1-5; TRBD1 matches at 7 bases. The germline V gene encodes CDR1 SEHNR and CDR2 FQNEAQ (reference sequence). The CDR3 loop spans 18 amino acids. The CDR3 is CSSSLGGAGGPDNQPQHF. The CDR3 coding sequence is TGTTCCAGCAGCTTAGGAGGGGCAGGGGGACCCGACAATCAGCCCCAGCATTTT.

This rearrangement joins TRBV4-1 to TRBJ1-2, with TRBD1 matching over 12 bases. V shed 1 base, J shed 5 bases, and the junction held 8 bases outside the gene matches. This CDR3 contains 17 residues. Per the germline V gene, CDR1 is MGHRA and CDR2 is YSYEKL. CDR3 coding DNA: TGCGCCAGCAGCCAAGGGAGGGGACAGGGGGCGCGGTATGGCTACACCTTC. Protein: CASSQGRGQGARYGYTF.

J is TRBJ2-2 and V is TRBV18; D call uncertain. The germline gives CDR1 KGHSH, CDR2 LQKENI. Trimming pared 3 bases from V and 6 bases from J, leaving 5 bases between. The CDR3 is 12 amino acids. The CDR3 bases are TGTGCCAGCTCACCCCCGGCCGGGGAGCTGTTTTTT. Protein: CASSPPAGELFF. Looking up the rest from reference TRBV18 and TRBJ2-2 gives the full variable domain: NAGVMQNPRHLVRRRGQEARLRCSPMKGHSHVYWYRQLPEEGLKFMVYLQKENIIDESGMPKERFSAEFPKEGPSILRIQQVVRGDSAAYFCASSPPAGELFFGEGSRLTVL.

CDR3: CASSQVGTKKDGYTF. DNA of the CDR3: TGCGCCAGCAGCCAAGTCGGGACAAAAAAGGATGGCTACACCTTC. The chain joins TRBV4-1 to TRBJ1-2; D is possibly TRBD1 (6 bases). V was pared by 1 base and J by 6 bases, with 15 bases between. The V gene's germline CDR1 is MGHRA and CDR2 YSYEKL. The CDR3 is 15 amino acids.

This clone was counted between two and nine times. The chain combines TRBV11-2 with TRBJ1-2; 7 nucleotides line up with TRBD1. Trimming at V came to 6 bases and at J to 7 bases, leaving 8 bases not matched to a gene. CDR3 length: 13 residues. Germline V gives CDR1 SGHAT, CDR2 FQNNGV. DNA for the CDR3: TGTGCCAGCAGTCTCACAGGGGTAGCTGGCTACACCTTC. This encodes CASSLTGVAGYTF.

The chain links TRBV9 to TRBJ1-2; TRBD1 aligns across 11 bases. CDR1 is SGDLS, CDR2 YYNGEE, per germline. The length of the CDR3 is 17 residues. The ends lost 2 bases at V and 4 bases at J; junction bases unmatched: 10. CDR3 DNA sequence: TGTGCCAGCAGCGTCGGGACAGGGGGAAACCTAGGCTATGGCTACACCTTC. Its protein is CASSVGTGGNLGYGYTF. Looking up the rest from reference TRBV9 and TRBJ1-2 gives the full variable domain: DSGVTQTPKHLITATGQRVTLRCSPRSGDLSVYWYQQSLDQGLQFLIQYYNGEERAKGNILERFSAQQFPDLHSELNLSSLELGDSALYFCASSVGTGGNLGYGYTFGSGTRLTVV.

The chain joins TRBV7-2 to TRBJ2-1, with 8 positions matching TRBD2. Germline V gives CDR1 SGHTA, CDR2 FQGNSA. The V segment lost 0 bases and the J segment 5 bases; nucleotides outside the gene matches: 6. The CDR3 is 16 amino acids. The CDR3 DNA reads as TGTGCCAGCAGCTTAGCTTTTGCGGGGGGTCACAATGAGCAGTTCTTC. This translates into CASSLAFAGGHNEQFF.

V gene TRBV6-6 combines with J gene TRBJ1-2; D not certain. In germline, CDR1 is MNHNY, CDR2 SVGAGI (reference sequence). The germline V and J ends were trimmed by 6 bases and 5 bases, with 13 bases remaining between them. The CDR3 totals 13 residues. This CDR3 is CASSLRHTYGYTF. The DNA of the CDR3 is TGTGCCAGCAGCCTCAGACACACTTATGGCTACACCTTC.

V is TRBV2 and J is TRBJ2-5; TRBD1 aligns across 9 bases. J gave up 4 bases and V 6 bases, and 6 bases lay outside the gene matches. The germline gives CDR1 SNHLY, CDR2 FYNNEI. This CDR3 is built from 14 residues. This CDR3 is CASRGPGQGETQYF. CDR3 nucleotide sequence: TGTGCCAGCAGGGGCCCGGGACAGGGAGAGACCCAGTACTTC.

The V and J genes are TRBV9 and TRBJ2-5; 9 positions agree with TRBD1. The CDR3 runs 15 residues. Germline V CDR1 and CDR2: SGDLS, YYNGEE. The trim removed 4 bases at V and 4 bases at J, leaving 8 bases unmatched. This CDR3 reads CASSRGQGRSETQYF. The CDR3 DNA sequence: TGTGCCAGCAGCCGAGGACAGGGGAGGTCAGAGACCCAGTACTTC. Variable domain in full (rest from reference TRBV9 and TRBJ2-5): DSGVTQTPKHLITATGQRVTLRCSPRSGDLSVYWYQQSLDQGLQFLIQYYNGEERAKGNILERFSAQQFPDLHSELNLSSLELGDSALYFCASSRGQGRSETQYFGPGTRLLVL.

DNA for the CDR3: TGCGCCAGCAGCTTCGGGACAGGGGGCGGGGATACGCAGTATTTT. Residues: CASSFGTGGGDTQYF. J is TRBJ2-3 and V is TRBV5-1; the match to TRBD1 covers 12 bases. Germline assignment: CDR1 SGHRS and CDR2 YFSETQ. V lost 2 bases, J lost 6 bases, and 4 bases stayed unmatched. The CDR3 contains 15 residues.

The rearrangement joins TRBV9 to TRBJ2-7, with 8 positions matching TRBD2. Germline assignment: CDR1 SGDLS and CDR2 YYNGEE. V was pared by 0 bases and J by 2 bases, with 4 bases of the junction left unmatched. This CDR3 has 15 amino acids. This chain's CDR3 is CASSVERGPTYEQYF. The CDR3 DNA reads TGTGCCAGCAGCGTAGAGCGGGGGCCAACCTACGAGCAGTACTTC.

V usage is TRBV6-5 and J usage is TRBJ2-2, with D perhaps TRBD2 (7 bases). Trimming stripped 4 bases from V and 4 bases from J, with 13 bases between. There are 15 residues in the CDR3. Germline CDR1 MNHEY, CDR2 SVGAGI. CDR3 sequence (DNA): TGTGCCAGCAGTTCCGGGGGGCAGGGCACCGGGGAGCTGTTTTTT. Residues: CASSSGGQGTGELFF.

This rearrangement joins TRBV4-1 to TRBJ1-5; D unresolved. CDR3 length: 14 amino acids. Germline CDR1 reads MGHRA; CDR2 reads YSYEKL. V lost 3 bases to trimming and J lost 2 bases, with 8 bases between them. DNA of the CDR3: TGCGCCAGCAGCCACCCCCCGGGCAATCAGCCCCAGCATTTT. Translating gives CASSHPPGNQPQHF.